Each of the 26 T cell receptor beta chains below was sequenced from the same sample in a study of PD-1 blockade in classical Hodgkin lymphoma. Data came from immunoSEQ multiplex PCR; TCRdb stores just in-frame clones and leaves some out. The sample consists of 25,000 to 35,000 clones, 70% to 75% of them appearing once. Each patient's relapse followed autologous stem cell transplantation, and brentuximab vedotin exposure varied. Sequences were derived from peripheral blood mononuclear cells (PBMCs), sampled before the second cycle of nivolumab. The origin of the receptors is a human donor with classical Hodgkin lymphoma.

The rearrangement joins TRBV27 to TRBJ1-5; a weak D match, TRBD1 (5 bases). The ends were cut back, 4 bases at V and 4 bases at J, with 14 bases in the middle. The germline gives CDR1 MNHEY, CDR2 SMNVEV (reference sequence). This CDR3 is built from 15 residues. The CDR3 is CASSYGGGGNQPQHF. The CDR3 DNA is TGTGCCAGCAGTTACGGAGGCGGGGGAAATCAGCCCCAGCATTTT.

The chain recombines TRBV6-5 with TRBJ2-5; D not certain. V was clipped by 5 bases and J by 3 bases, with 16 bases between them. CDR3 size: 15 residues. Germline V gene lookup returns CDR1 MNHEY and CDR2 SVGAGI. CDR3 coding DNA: TGTGCCAGCAGTCCCCCCTCGCGCGGCAAAGAGACCCAGTACTTC. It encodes CASSPPSRGKETQYF.

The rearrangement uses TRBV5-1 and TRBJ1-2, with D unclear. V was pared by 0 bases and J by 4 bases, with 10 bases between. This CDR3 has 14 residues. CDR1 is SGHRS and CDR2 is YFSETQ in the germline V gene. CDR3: CASSLAGRLYGYTF. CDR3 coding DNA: TGCGCCAGCAGCTTGGCCGGACGGCTCTATGGCTACACCTTC.

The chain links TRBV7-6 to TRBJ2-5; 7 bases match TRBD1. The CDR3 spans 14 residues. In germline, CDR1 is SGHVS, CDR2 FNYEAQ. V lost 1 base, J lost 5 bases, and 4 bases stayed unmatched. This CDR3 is CASSLGGGAETQYF. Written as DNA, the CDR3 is TGTGCCAGCAGCTTAGGAGGGGGCGCGGAGACCCAGTACTTC. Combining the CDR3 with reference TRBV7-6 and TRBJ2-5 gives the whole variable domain GAGVSQSPRYKVTKRGQDVALRCDPISGHVSLYWYRQALGQGPEFLTYFNYEAQQDKSGLPNDRFSAERPEGSISTLTIQRTEQRDSAMYRCASSLGGGAETQYFGPGTRLLVL.

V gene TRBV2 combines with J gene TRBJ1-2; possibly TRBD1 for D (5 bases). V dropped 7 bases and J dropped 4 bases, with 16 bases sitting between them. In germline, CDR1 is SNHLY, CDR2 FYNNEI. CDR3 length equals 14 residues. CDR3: CASNPATVTYGYTF. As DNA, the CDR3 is TGTGCCAGCAACCCGGCGACAGTTACCTATGGCTACACCTTC.

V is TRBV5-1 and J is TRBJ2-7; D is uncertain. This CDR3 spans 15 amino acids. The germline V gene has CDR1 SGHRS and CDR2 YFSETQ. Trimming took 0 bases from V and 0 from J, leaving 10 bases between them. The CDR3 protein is CASSLALTSSYEQYF. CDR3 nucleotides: TGCGCCAGCAGCTTGGCTCTAACGAGCTCCTACGAGCAGTACTTC. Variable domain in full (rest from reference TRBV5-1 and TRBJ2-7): KAGVTQTPRYLIKTRGQQVTLSCSPISGHRSVSWYQQTPGQGLQFLFEYFSETQRNKGNFPGRFSGRQFSNSRSEMNVSTLELGDSALYLCASSLALTSSYEQYFGPGTRLTVT.

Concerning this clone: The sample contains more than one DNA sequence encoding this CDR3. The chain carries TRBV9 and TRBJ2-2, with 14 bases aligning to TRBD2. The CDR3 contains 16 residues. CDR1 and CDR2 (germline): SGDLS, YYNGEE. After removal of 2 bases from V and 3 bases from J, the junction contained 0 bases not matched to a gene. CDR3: CASSVGLAGDTGELFF. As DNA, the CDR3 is TGTGCCAGCAGCGTGGGACTAGCGGGGGACACCGGGGAGCTGTTTTTT.

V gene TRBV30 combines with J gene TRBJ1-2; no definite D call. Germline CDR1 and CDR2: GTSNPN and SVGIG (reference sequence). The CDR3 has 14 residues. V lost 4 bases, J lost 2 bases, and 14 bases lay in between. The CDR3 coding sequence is TGTGCCTGGACTAGGAGCCCCGAAAACTATGGCTACACCTTC. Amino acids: CAWTRSPENYGYTF.

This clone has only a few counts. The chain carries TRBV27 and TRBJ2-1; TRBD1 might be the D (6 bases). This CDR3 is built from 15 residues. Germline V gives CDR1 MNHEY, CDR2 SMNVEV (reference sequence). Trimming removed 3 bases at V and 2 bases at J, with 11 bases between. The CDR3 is CASSLDSSTYNEQFF. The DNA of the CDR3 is TGTGCCAGCAGTTTGGACAGCTCTACCTACAATGAGCAGTTCTTC.

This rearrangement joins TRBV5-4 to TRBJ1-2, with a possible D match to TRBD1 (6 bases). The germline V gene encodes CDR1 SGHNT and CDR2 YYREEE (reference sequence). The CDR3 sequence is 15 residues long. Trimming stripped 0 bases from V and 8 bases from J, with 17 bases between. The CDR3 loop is CASSLVNFGGGGYTF. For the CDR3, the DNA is TGTGCCAGCAGCTTGGTTAATTTCGGGGGCGGGGGCTACACCTTC.

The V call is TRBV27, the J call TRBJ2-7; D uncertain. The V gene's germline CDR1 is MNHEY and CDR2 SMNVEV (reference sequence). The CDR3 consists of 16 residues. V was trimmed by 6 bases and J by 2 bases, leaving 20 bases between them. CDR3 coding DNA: TGTGCCAGCAGAGATAGACTCTCAGTGGCCACCTACGAGCAGTACTTC. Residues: CASRDRLSVATYEQYF.

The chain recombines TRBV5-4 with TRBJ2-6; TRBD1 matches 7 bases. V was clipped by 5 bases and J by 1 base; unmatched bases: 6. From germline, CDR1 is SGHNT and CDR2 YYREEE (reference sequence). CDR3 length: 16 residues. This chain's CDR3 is CASSDRVISGANVLTF. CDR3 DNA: TGTGCCAGCAGTGACAGGGTTATATCTGGGGCCAACGTCCTGACTTTC.

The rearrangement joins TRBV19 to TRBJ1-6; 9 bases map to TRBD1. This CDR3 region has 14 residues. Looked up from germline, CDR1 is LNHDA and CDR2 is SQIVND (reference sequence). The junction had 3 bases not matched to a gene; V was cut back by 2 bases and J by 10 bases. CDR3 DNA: TGTGCCAGTAGTATATCGACAGGGGGATCACCCCTCCACTTT. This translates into CASSISTGGSPLHF.

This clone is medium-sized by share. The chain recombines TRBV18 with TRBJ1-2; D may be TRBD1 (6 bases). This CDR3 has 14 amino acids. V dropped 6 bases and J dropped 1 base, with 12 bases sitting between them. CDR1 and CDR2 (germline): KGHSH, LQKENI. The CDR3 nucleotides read TGTGCCAGCTCTGGACAGACTAATAACTATGGCTACACCTTC. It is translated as CASSGQTNNYGYTF.

This CDR3 is CASNTAETQYF. The DNA for the CDR3 is TGCGCCAGCAATACTGCCGAGACCCAGTACTTC. The rearrangement joins TRBV5-1 to TRBJ2-5; D gene unclear. The CDR3 sequence is 11 residues long. Trimming took off 6 bases at V and 5 bases at J, with 8 bases between the two ends. Looked up from germline, CDR1 is SGHRS and CDR2 is YFSETQ. Full variable domain (remainder filled in from reference TRBV5-1 and TRBJ2-5): KAGVTQTPRYLIKTRGQQVTLSCSPISGHRSVSWYQQTPGQGLQFLFEYFSETQRNKGNFPGRFSGRQFSNSRSEMNVSTLELGDSALYLCASNTAETQYFGPGTRLLVL.

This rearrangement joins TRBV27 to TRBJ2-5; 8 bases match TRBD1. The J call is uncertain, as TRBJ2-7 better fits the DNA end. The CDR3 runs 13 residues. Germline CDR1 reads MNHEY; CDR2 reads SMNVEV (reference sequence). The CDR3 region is CASSLTGAREQYF. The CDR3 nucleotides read TGTGCCAGCAGTTTGACAGGGGCCCGCGAGCAGTACTTC.

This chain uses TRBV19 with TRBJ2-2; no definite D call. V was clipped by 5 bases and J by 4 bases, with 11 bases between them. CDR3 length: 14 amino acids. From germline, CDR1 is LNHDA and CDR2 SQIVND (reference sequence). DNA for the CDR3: TGTGCCAGTAGTCCAGAGCCTGGCACCGGGGAGCTGTTTTTT. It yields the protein CASSPEPGTGELFF.

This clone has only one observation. This chain's CDR3 is CASSAELIGSPLHF. CDR3 coding DNA: TGTGCCAGCAGCGCGGAATTGATAGGTTCACCCCTCCACTTT. The gene calls are TRBV9 and TRBJ1-6; no reliable D call. CDR3 length: 14 amino acids. V gave up 3 bases and J gave up 9 bases, with 13 bases separating them. Germline V gene lookup returns CDR1 SGDLS and CDR2 YYNGEE.

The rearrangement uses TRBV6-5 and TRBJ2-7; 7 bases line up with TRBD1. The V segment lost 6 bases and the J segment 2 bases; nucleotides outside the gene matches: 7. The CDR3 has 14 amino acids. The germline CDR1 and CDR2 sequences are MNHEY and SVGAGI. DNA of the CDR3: TGTGCCAGCAGCGTGGGGACAGAACCCTACGAGCAGTACTTC. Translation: CASSVGTEPYEQYF.

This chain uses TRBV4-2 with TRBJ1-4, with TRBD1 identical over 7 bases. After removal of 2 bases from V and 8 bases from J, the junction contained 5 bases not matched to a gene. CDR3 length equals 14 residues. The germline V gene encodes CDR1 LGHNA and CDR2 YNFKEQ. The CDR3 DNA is TGTGCCAGCAGCCAAATACAGGGGAACGAAAAACTGTTTTTT. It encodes CASSQIQGNEKLFF.

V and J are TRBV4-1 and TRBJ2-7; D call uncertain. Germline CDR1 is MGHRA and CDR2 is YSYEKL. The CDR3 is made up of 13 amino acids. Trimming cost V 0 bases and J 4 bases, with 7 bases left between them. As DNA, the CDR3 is TGCGCCAGCAGCCAAGATCGCGATTACGAGCAGTACTTC. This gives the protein CASSQDRDYEQYF.

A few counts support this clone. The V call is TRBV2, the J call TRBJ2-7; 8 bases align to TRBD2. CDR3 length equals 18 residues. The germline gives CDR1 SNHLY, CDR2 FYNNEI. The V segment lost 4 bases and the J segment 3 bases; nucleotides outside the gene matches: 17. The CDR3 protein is CASSVGGPGGPSNYEQYF. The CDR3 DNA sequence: TGTGCCAGCAGTGTTGGAGGGCCGGGGGGGCCCTCAAACTACGAGCAGTACTTC.

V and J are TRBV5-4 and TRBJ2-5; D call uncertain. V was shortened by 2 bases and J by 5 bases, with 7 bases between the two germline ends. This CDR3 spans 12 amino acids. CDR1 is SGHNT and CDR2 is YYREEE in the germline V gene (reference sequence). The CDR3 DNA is TGTGCCAGCAGCTTAGAGTTTGAGACCCAGTACTTC. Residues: CASSLEFETQYF. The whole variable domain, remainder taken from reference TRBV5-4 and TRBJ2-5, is ETGVTQSPTHLIKTRGQQVTLRCSSQSGHNTVSWYQQALGQGPQFIFQYYREEENGRGNFPPRFSGLQFPNYSSELNVNALELDDSALYLCASSLEFETQYFGPGTRLLVL.

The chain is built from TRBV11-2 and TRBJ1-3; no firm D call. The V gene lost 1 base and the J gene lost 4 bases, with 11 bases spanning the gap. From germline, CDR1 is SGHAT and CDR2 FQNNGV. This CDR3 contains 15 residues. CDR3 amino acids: CASSLGRATGNTIYF. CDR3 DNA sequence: TGTGCCAGCAGCTTAGGGAGGGCTACAGGAAACACCATATATTTT.

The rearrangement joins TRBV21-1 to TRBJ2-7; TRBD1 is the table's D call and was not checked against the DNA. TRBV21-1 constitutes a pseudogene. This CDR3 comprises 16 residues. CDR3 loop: CASSKIFTLKDRGSYF. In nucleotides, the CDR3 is TGTGCCAGCAGCAAAATTTTCACCTTAAAGGACAGGGGGTCGTACTTC.

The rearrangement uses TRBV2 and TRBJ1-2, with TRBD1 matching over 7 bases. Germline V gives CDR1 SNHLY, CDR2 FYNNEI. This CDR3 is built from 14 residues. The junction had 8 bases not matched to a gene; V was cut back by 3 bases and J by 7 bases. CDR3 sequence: CASSDRGGWFGYTF. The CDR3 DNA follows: TGTGCCAGCAGTGACAGGGGGGGTTGGTTTGGCTACACCTTC.